This T cell receptor (beta chain) emerged from a study of T cells in Graves' hyperthyroidism and ophthalmopathy. V was shortened by 3 bases and J by 4 bases, with 12 bases between the two germline ends. The CDR3 contains 14 residues. Per the germline V gene, CDR1 is SGDLS and CDR2 is YYNGEE. RNA transcripts provided the source from which TCR beta CDR3 regions were amplified. The TCR CDR3 was amplified in a first-round RT-PCR using the HTBI primer set. MiXCR, run by TCRdb on the multiplex PCR reads, gives a single entry per CDR3 protein. The sample holds 300,000 or so distinct CDR3 sequences; about 20% are singletons and the top ten take less than 65%. Fresh 10 ml peripheral blood yielded PBMCs.

This clonotype originated in a woman aged 50 to 60 with Graves' hyperthyroidism. The sample was blood. The chain has TRBV9 and TRBJ2-3; no firm D call. CDR3 protein: CASSGSKSPDTQYF. CDR3 coding DNA: TGTGCCAGCAGCGGGAGCAAGAGCCCAGATACGCAGTATTTT.